This is a list of T cell receptor beta chains from one sample in a study of vaccination effects on CD4 cells after COVID-19. Antigen specificity for these receptors is unknown. Assay used: immunoSEQ multiplex PCR; TCRdb lists only in-frame clones, some missing. The sample holds about 52,000 clones; roughly 73% are singletons and the top ten take less than 7.5%. Here the sequenced sample was CD4+ T cells from PBMCs cultured with HCoV-OC43 spike peptides, taken before COVID-19 vaccination. Every receptor here comes from a human donor who received a COVID-19 vaccine. Both conserved end residues are part of each CDR3. D genes are given only for firm matches. Clone size is shown for a subset of rows, as once, few, many or a class of expanded clone.

size	V	J	D	CDR3	DNA
few	TRBV7-8	TRBJ1-4	TRBD1	CASSRDRGPTTNEKLFF	TGTGCCAGCAGCCGGGACAGGGGTCCCACTACTAATGAAAAACTGTTTTTT
.	TRBV3-1/TRBV3-2	TRBJ1-5	.	CASSQGRGYSNQPQHF	TGTGCCAGCAGCCAAGGAAGGGGTTATAGCAATCAGCCCCAGCATTTT
.	TRBV5-1	TRBJ1-1	TRBD1	CASSQQGARNTEAFF	TGCGCCAGCAGTCAACAGGGGGCCAGGAACACTGAAGCTTTCTTT
.	TRBV20-1	TRBJ1-5	.	CSARDHQPQHF	TGCAGTGCTAGAGATCATCAGCCCCAGCATTTT
.	TRBV23-1	TRBJ2-2	TRBD1	CASSQSKDREAGELFF	TGCGCCAGCAGTCAATCGAAGGACAGGGAGGCCGGGGAGCTGTTTTTT
.	TRBV5-1	TRBJ2-3	.	CASSLGGDSTDTQYF	TGCGCCAGCAGCTTGGGTGGGGACAGCACAGATACGCAGTATTTT
.	TRBV7-2	TRBJ2-5	.	CASSSRPTSWETQYF	TGTGCCAGCAGCTCCAGACCTACTAGCTGGGAGACCCAGTACTTC
once	TRBV5-1	TRBJ2-2	.	CASSEFSGRELFF	TGCGCCAGCAGCGAGTTCAGTGGCCGGGAGCTGTTTTTT
.	TRBV6-5	TRBJ1-4	TRBD1	CASSPGTVEKLFF	TGTGCCAGCAGTCCCGGGACAGTTGAAAAACTGTTTTTT
.	TRBV7-9	TRBJ1-4	TRBD1	CASSSQNRGNFEKLFF	TGTGCCAGCAGCTCGCAGAACAGGGGGAATTTTGAAAAACTGTTTTTT
once	TRBV5-1	TRBJ2-1	TRBD2	CASSLASSGGPVIF	TGCGCCAGCAGCTTGGCCTCTAGCGGGGGGCCCGTGATCTTC
.	TRBV27	TRBJ1-1	.	CASRSGTEAFF	TGTGCCAGCAGGAGCGGCACTGAAGCTTTCTTT
.	TRBV11-3	TRBJ2-6	TRBD1	CASSGDRGNSGANVLTF	TGTGCCAGCAGTGGGGACAGGGGCAACTCTGGGGCCAACGTCCTGACTTTC
.	TRBV5-1	TRBJ1-1	TRBD1	CASSLQTGVGDTEAFF	TGCGCCAGCAGCCTCCAAACAGGGGTTGGTGACACTGAAGCTTTCTTT
.	TRBV3-1/TRBV3-2	TRBJ2-1	.	CASSQDTGTSYNEQFF	TGTGCCAGCAGCCAAGATACAGGGACTTCCTACAATGAGCAGTTCTTC
.	TRBV27	TRBJ2-3	TRBD2	CASSVLAGGSWGSDTQYF	TGTGCCAGCAGTGTCCTAGCGGGGGGGTCGTGGGGGTCAGATACGCAGTATTTT
.	TRBV6-5	TRBJ2-2	.	CASSYSSKTGELFF	TGTGCCAGCAGTTACTCTTCGAAGACCGGGGAGCTGTTTTTT
.	TRBV6-5	TRBJ1-2	TRBD1	CASSRQGADYGYTF	TGTGCCAGCAGCCGACAGGGGGCGGACTATGGCTACACCTTC
.	TRBV18	TRBJ1-3	.	CASSLDLSSGNTIYF	TGTGCCAGCTCGCTCGACTTGAGCTCTGGAAACACCATATATTTT
once	TRBV2	TRBJ1-1	.	CASKSGMLNTEAFF	TGTGCCAGCAAGTCAGGGATGCTGAACACTGAAGCTTTCTTT
.	TRBV7-6	TRBJ2-5	.	CASSLAPSGIETQYF	TGTGCCAGCAGCTTAGCGCCGAGCGGTATAGAGACCCAGTACTTC
.	TRBV16	TRBJ1-3	.	CASSQSSPVGNTIYF	TGTGCCAGCAGCCAATCGAGTCCAGTTGGAAACACCATATATTTT
few	TRBV11-1	TRBJ1-1	.	CASSLFGGDTEAFF	TGTGCCAGCAGCTTATTCGGGGGCGACACTGAAGCTTTCTTT
few	TRBV2	TRBJ2-2	.	CANENRAGELFF	TGTGCCAACGAAAACAGGGCCGGGGAGCTGTTTTTT
.	TRBV19	TRBJ1-5	TRBD1	CASSTGQGHQPQHF	TGTGCCAGTAGTACCGGACAGGGTCATCAGCCCCAGCATTTT
.	TRBV2	TRBJ1-3	TRBD1	CASARSGTGGEVSGNTIYF	TGTGCCAGCGCGCGGTCTGGGACAGGGGGCGAAGTTTCTGGAAACACCATATATTTT
.	TRBV28	TRBJ1-2	TRBD1	CASSTTGGNYGYTF	TGTGCCAGCAGTACTACAGGGGGCAACTATGGCTACACCTTC
.	TRBV19	TRBJ1-6	.	CASSILNSPLHF	TGTGCCAGTAGTATTCTAAATTCACCCCTCCACTTT
few	TRBV15	TRBJ1-6	.	CATSSTRNSPLHF	TGTGCCACCAGCAGCACGAGGAATTCACCCCTCCACTTT
.	TRBV30	TRBJ2-5	.	CAWSKPETQYF	TGTGCCTGGAGTAAACCGGAGACCCAGTACTTC
.	TRBV5-1	TRBJ2-5	.	CASSLLSAGFETQYF	TGCGCCAGCAGCTTGCTGTCGGCGGGGTTTGAGACCCAGTACTTC
.	TRBV30	TRBJ1-1	.	CAWSALRTLATEAFF	TGTGCCTGGAGTGCCCTTAGGACGTTAGCCACTGAAGCTTTCTTT
few	TRBV9	TRBJ1-1	TRBD1	CASSAPTGGHTEAFF	TGTGCCAGCAGCGCCCCGACAGGGGGGCACACTGAAGCTTTCTTT
.	TRBV19	TRBJ2-3	.	CASSTGLRAGDTQYF	TGTGCCAGTAGTACGGGACTCCGGGCGGGAGATACGCAGTATTTT
.	TRBV12-3/TRBV12-4	TRBJ1-5	.	CASSLNLNQPQHF	TGTGCCAGCAGTTTGAATTTGAATCAGCCCCAGCATTTT
.	TRBV2	TRBJ2-1	TRBD2	CASTHGIKWGGSYNEQFF	TGTGCCAGCACCCACGGGATTAAGTGGGGGGGCTCCTACAATGAGCAGTTCTTC
.	TRBV7-8	TRBJ2-3	.	CASSSDSAADTQYF	TGTGCCAGCAGCTCGGACAGCGCAGCAGATACGCAGTATTTT
.	TRBV30	TRBJ2-2	TRBD2	CAWDGASGRGAITNTGELFF	TGTGCCTGGGATGGGGCTAGCGGGAGAGGAGCCATAACGAACACCGGGGAGCTGTTTTTT
.	TRBV6-4	TRBJ2-1	.	CASSDIGGGRGYNEQFF	TGTGCCAGCAGTGACATAGGGGGAGGGCGGGGGTACAATGAGCAGTTCTTC
.	TRBV5-4	TRBJ2-5	.	CASSLQGLETQYF	TGTGCCAGCAGCTTGCAGGGGTTAGAGACCCAGTACTTC
.	TRBV5-8	TRBJ1-2	.	CASSLQAQVGYGYTF	TGTGCCAGCAGCCTACAGGCGCAGGTGGGCTATGGCTACACCTTC
.	TRBV6-1	TRBJ1-4	TRBD1	CASSGPGQGTTNEKLFF	TGTGCCAGCAGTGGACCGGGACAGGGAACAACTAATGAAAAACTGTTTTTT
.	TRBV15	TRBJ1-5	.	CATSSLSAGYSNQPQHF	TGTGCCACCAGCAGTTTAAGTGCGGGTTATAGCAATCAGCCCCAGCATTTT
.	TRBV6-6	TRBJ1-2	.	CASTLQSFYGYTF	TGTGCCAGCACCCTTCAGAGCTTCTATGGCTACACCTTC
.	TRBV30	TRBJ2-3	.	CAWESFEGGGRYF	TGTGCCTGGGAGTCCTTTGAGGGGGGGGGCCGATATTTT
.	TRBV6-5	TRBJ1-2	TRBD1	CASSDRASYGYTF	TGTGCCTCCTCGGACAGGGCCTCCTATGGCTACACCTTC
.	TRBV2	TRBJ1-2	.	CASSGGTFTAYGYTF	TGTGCCAGCAGTGGGGGGACGTTTACAGCCTATGGCTACACCTTC
.	TRBV7-2	TRBJ1-5	.	CASSLEQNQPQHF	TGTGCCAGCAGCTTAGAACAGAATCAGCCCCAGCATTTT
.	TRBV6-4	TRBJ2-3	.	CASSDSALRTDTQYF	TGTGCCAGCAGTGACTCGGCATTGCGCACAGATACGCAGTATTTT
.	TRBV5-1	TRBJ1-1	.	CASSFRLYTEAFF	TGCGCCAGCAGCTTTCGACTCTACACTGAAGCTTTCTTT
few	TRBV5-6	TRBJ1-2	TRBD1	CASSLFWAPGQGFNYGYTF	TGTGCCAGCAGCTTGTTTTGGGCACCGGGACAGGGGTTTAACTATGGCTACACCTTC
few	TRBV9	TRBJ1-5	.	CASGGPQSAQHF	TGTGCCAGCGGGGGCCCTCAATCGGCCCAGCATTTT
few	TRBV6-2/TRBV6-3	TRBJ2-1	.	CASSYGGRRGFF	TGTGCCAGCAGTTACGGGGGCAGACGGGGCTTCTTC
few	TRBV9	TRBJ2-3	TRBD2	CASSVGAGGTDTQYF	TGTGCCAGCAGCGTAGGGGCGGGGGGCACAGATACGCAGTATTTT
.	TRBV10-2	TRBJ2-1	.	CASSELRLAHEQFF	TGCGCCAGCAGTGAGTTGAGGCTGGCCCATGAGCAGTTCTTC
.	TRBV11-2	TRBJ2-3	TRBD1	CASSPWTGSTDTQYF	TGTGCCAGCAGCCCCTGGACAGGGAGCACAGATACGCAGTATTTT
.	TRBV5-1	TRBJ1-3	TRBD1	CASSLDRGLIYF	TGCGCCAGCAGCTTGGACAGGGGGCTCATATATTTT
once	TRBV18	TRBJ2-3	.	CASSPPGSTDTQYF	TGTGCCAGCTCACCTCCCGGGTCCACAGATACGCAGTATTTT
.	TRBV18	TRBJ1-3	.	CASSHTGTPGSFSGNTIYF	TGTGCCAGCTCACATACCGGGACTCCGGGATCCTTCTCTGGAAACACCATATATTTT